This T cell receptor beta chain was obtained from a study of lymphopenia after photon versus proton radiotherapy. General study points: Proton therapy kept repertoires fairly stable, unlike photons, which gained effector/memory cells. Post-nadir diversity loss with photons came from oligoclonal expansion, particularly CD8+ Temra cells.

The CDR3 runs 16 residues. With V trimmed by 1 base and J by 5 bases, 10 bases remained unmatched. Looked up from germline, CDR1 is LNHDA and CDR2 is SQIVND (reference sequence). To note about this clone: Antigen specificity is unknown.

The assay was immunoSEQ multiplex PCR, and TCRdb's table has in-frame clones only and misses some. The sample shows roughly 30,000 clones, approximately 85% of them seen only once. The starting material was peripheral blood, obtained from a patient treated with photon-based radiotherapy. The chain uses TRBV19 and TRBJ1-1; 7 bases align to TRBD1. The sequence was obtained from a man between 45 and 60 years old with gastric cancer. CDR3 DNA sequence: TGTGCCAGTAGTATAGGGGGGCCAGGGGGAGGAACTGAAGCTTTCTTT. Residues: CASSIGGPGGGTEAFF.